This TCR beta chain was captured in a study of cytomegalovirus exposure and HLA in healthy donors. Study in general: Around 89 million unique TCRs from HLA-typed donors made up an early data release. Assignment to the Caucasian-associated ancestry cluster applied to roughly 80% of the approximately 400 genotyped donors.

Germline V gene data show CDR1 as SGHDT and CDR2 as YYEEEE. The CDR3 is made up of 14 amino acids. Trimming stripped 2 bases from V and 8 bases from J, with 13 bases between. Primers included in the PCR were 60 Vbeta and 13 Jbeta primers. Produced via immunoSEQ multiplex PCR; TCRdb's table is partial and in-frame only. This sample has 90,000 to 130,000 clones, with less than 85% found just once. Notes on the study in general: An analysis done earlier found most TCR beta V segments productive about 87% or about 30% of the time.

Only one count was recorded for this clone. The antigen is unknown. V and J are TRBV5-6 and TRBJ1-4, with no clear D. Sample: PBMCs. The sequence came from a man younger than 40 in good health and CMV-seropositive. CDR3 in amino acids: CASSLGLSGEKLFF. DNA for the CDR3: TGTGCCAGCAGCTTAGGGCTATCGGGGGAAAAACTGTTTTTT.